This TCR beta chain was identified during a study of blood T cell repertoires in COVID-19. Turning to the study itself: COVID-19 samples, acute and convalescent, were from the United States, Italy and Spain. Sources were T cells, B-cell-depleted T cells, or PBMCs; the material itself was cDNA or gDNA.

The germline CDR1 and CDR2 sequences are SGHTA and FQGNSA. The CDR3 loop spans 15 amino acids. J lost 1 base, V lost 1 base, and 2 bases had no gene match. As handled by the study authors: Reference gene primer amplification in the assay estimated nucleated cell counts. Sequenced by immunoSEQ multiplex PCR; TCRdb stores in-frame clones only, minus some. For V, J and clone size, that table is used; D and trimming come from the DNA. The table has 200,000 to 250,000 clones, under 90% seen once; the top ten hold less than 20%. The V call is TRBV7-2, the J call TRBJ2-3, with 7 bases identical to TRBD2. The receptor was isolated from an elderly woman with active or convalescent COVID-19. The sample taken for sequencing was peripheral blood. The CDR3 DNA is TGTGCCAGCAGCTTAGGCACTAGCGGCACAGATACGCAGTATTTT. It is translated as CASSLGTSGTDTQYF.